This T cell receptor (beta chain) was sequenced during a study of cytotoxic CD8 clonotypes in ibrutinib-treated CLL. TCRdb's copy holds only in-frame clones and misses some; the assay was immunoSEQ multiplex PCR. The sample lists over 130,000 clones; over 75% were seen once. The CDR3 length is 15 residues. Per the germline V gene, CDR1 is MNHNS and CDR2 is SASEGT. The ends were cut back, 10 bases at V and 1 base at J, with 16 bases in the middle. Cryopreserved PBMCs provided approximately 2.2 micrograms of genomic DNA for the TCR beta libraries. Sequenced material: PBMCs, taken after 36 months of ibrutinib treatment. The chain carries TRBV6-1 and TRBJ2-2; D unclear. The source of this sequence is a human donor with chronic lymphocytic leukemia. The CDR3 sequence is CATPPRVENTGELFF. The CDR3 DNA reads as TGTGCCACCCCACCAAGGGTAGAGAACACCGGGGAGCTGTTTTTT.